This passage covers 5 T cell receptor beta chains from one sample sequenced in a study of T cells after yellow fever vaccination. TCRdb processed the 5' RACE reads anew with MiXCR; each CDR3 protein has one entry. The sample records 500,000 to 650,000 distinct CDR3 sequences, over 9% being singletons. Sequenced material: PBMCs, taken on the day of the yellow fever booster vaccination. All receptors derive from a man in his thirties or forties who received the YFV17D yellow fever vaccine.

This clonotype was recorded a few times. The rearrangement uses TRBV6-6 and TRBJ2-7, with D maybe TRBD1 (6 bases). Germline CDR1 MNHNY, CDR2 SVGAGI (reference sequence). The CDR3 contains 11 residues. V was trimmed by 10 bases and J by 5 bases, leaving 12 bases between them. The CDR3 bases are TGTGCCATCCGACAGGCCCACGAGCAGTACTTC. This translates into CAIRQAHEQYF.

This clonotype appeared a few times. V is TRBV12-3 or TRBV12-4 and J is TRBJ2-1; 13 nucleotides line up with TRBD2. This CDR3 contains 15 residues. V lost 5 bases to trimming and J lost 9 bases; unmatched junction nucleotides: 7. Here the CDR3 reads CASSPGLAGEIEQFF. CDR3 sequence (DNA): TGTGCCAGCAGTCCTGGACTAGCGGGAGAAATTGAGCAGTTCTTC.

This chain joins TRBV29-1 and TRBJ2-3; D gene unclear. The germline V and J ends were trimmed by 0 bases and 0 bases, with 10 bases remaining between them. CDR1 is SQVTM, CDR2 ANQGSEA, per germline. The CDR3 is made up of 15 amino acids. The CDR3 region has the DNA TGCAGCGTTGAAGATCTTGGGGTTAGCACAGATACGCAGTATTTT. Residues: CSVEDLGVSTDTQYF.

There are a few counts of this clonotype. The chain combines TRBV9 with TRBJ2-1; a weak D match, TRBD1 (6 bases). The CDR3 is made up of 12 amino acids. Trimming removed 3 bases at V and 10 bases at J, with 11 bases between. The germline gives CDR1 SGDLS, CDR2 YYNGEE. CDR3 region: CASSARGREQFF. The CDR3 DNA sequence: TGTGCCAGCAGCGCCAGGGGACGGGAGCAGTTCTTC.

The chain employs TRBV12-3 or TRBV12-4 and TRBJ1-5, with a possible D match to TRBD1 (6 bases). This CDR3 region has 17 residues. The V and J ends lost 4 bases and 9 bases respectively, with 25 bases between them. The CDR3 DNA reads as TGTGCCAGCAGTTCCGGGGGCTACGGGTTAGCAGATCCGCCCCAGCATTTT. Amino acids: CASSSGGYGLADPPQHF.